This is a list of T cell receptor beta chains from one sample in a study of blood T cell repertoires in COVID-19. Profiled with immunoSEQ multiplex PCR; TCRdb holds only in-frame clones, not every one. The repertoire holds hundreds of thousands of clones, with 85% to 90% as singletons. Sequencing was carried out using PBMCs or T cells enriched from blood (not recorded which). The source is a man aged 40-55 years who had recovered from COVID-19. The CDR3 runs from the conserved cysteine through the conserved F or W. Fields, in order: V gene, J gene, CDR3 length, D gene, clone size, CDR3 DNA, CDR3 protein. D genes are given only for firm matches. Clone size, where shown, is once, few, many, or a class for clones that have expanded.

TRBV18	TRBJ2-5	16	TRBD1	NA	TGTGCCAGCTCACCGGGGACAGAAAGCTTCCAAGAGACCCAGTACTTC	CASSPGTESFQETQYF
TRBV25-1	TRBJ1-6	14	TRBD1	NA	TGTGCCAGCAGTCCCGACAGGGGTAATTCACCCCTCCACTTT	CASSPDRGNSPLHF
TRBV7-2	TRBJ1-4	15	TRBD1	NA	TGTGCCAGCAGCGGCCCCGGGACAGAGAATGAAAAACTGTTTTTT	CASSGPGTENEKLFF
TRBV5-5	TRBJ1-4	13	NA	NA	TGTGCCAGCATGAGGGAGTTTAATGAAAAACTGTTTTTT	CASMREFNEKLFF
TRBV7-3	TRBJ2-2	16	TRBD2	NA	TGTGCCAGCAGCTCTCTGGCGGGGGGAGAAACCGGGGAGCTGTTTTTT	CASSSLAGGETGELFF
TRBV5-1	TRBJ2-1	12	NA	few	TGCGCCAGCAGCCGGGGGTACAATGAGCAGTTCTTC	CASSRGYNEQFF
TRBV7-9	TRBJ1-4	14	NA	NA	TGTGCCAGCAGCTTAGGACAGATGGATGAAAAACTGTTTTTT	CASSLGQMDEKLFF
TRBV7-9	TRBJ2-5	16	TRBD2	NA	TGTGCCAGCAGCTTAGGTCTAGCGGGGTTCCAAGAGACCCAGTACTTC	CASSLGLAGFQETQYF
TRBV3-1/TRBV3-2	TRBJ1-2	13	TRBD1	NA	TGTGCCAGCAGCCAATCACAGGGGTCGGGCTACACCTTC	CASSQSQGSGYTF
TRBV28	TRBJ2-7	14	TRBD2	once	TGTGCCAGCTGGGCTAGCGGGTCCCCCTACGAGCAGTACTTC	CASWASGSPYEQYF
TRBV27	TRBJ2-7	17	NA	NA	TGTGCCAGCAGTTTTAATCCCCCTACCAGGGTATCCTCCGAGCAGTACTTC	CASSFNPPTRVSSEQYF
TRBV21-1	TRBJ2-3	15	NA	NA	TGTGCCAGCAGCAAAGACTCGCTTGGCACAGATACGCAGTATTTT	CASSKDSLGTDTQYF
TRBV7-9	TRBJ1-5	11	NA	NA	TGTGCCAGCAGGGGCTCCGAGACGCTTTATTTT	CASRGSETLYF
TRBV7-8	TRBJ2-2	16	NA	NA	TGTGCCAGCAGCTTACCCCCGACAGGATACACCGGGGAGCTGTTTTTT	CASSLPPTGYTGELFF
TRBV19	TRBJ1-1	13	NA	NA	TGTGCCAGTAGTCCTACAAACCCCGAGCGGGCTTTCTTT	CASSPTNPERAFF
TRBV27	TRBJ2-3	16	TRBD2	once	TGTGCCAGCAGTTTGTTATGGACTAGCGGCACAGATACGCAGTATTTT	CASSLLWTSGTDTQYF
TRBV30	TRBJ1-1	13	NA	NA	TGTGCCTGGAACCGGGAGCAGGGTACTGAAGCTTTCTTT	CAWNREQGTEAFF
TRBV4-1	TRBJ2-2	14	NA	NA	TGCGCCAGCAGCCCGGGGGTAGAGGCCGGGGAGCTGTTTTTT	CASSPGVEAGELFF
TRBV6-2/TRBV6-3	TRBJ2-2	14	NA	NA	TGTGCCAGCAGTTACTTTGCGGCGCGAGGGGAGCTGTTTTTT	CASSYFAARGELFF
TRBV7-8	TRBJ2-7	17	NA	NA	TGTGCCAGCAGCTTAAGGGTCGGGGTACGGGGGATCTACGAGCAGTACTTC	CASSLRVGVRGIYEQYF
TRBV27	TRBJ1-2	14	TRBD1	NA	TGTGCCAGCAGTATCGACAGGGTCGGCTATGGCTACACCTTC	CASSIDRVGYGYTF
TRBV24-1	TRBJ2-3	18	TRBD2	NA	TGTGCCACCAGTGACCCTAGACTAGCGGGGGGAGCAACAGATACGCAGTATTTT	CATSDPRLAGGATDTQYF
TRBV27	TRBJ2-7	14	NA	NA	TGTGCCAGCAGTTTAGCGGGGTACTCCTACGAGCAGTACTTC	CASSLAGYSYEQYF
TRBV19	TRBJ1-5	13	TRBD1	NA	TGTGCCAGTAGTAGGGACAGGAATCAGCCCCAGCATTTT	CASSRDRNQPQHF
TRBV28	TRBJ1-2	18	NA	NA	TGTGCCAGCAGTTTATGCTCAGGGATCCCCCTACTATGTTTTGGCTACACCTTC	CASSLCSGIPLLCFGYTF
TRBV3-1/TRBV3-2	TRBJ2-5	14	TRBD1	NA	TGTGCCAGCAGCCAAGAGGACAGGCAAGAGACCCAGTACTTC	CASSQEDRQETQYF
TRBV30	TRBJ1-2	13	TRBD1	once	TGTGCCTGGGAACAGGGGAAAACGTATGGCTACACCTTC	CAWEQGKTYGYTF
TRBV5-1	TRBJ2-1	16	TRBD1	NA	TGCGCCAGCAGCACGTCGACAGGGAGCTCCTACAATGAGCAGTTCTTC	CASSTSTGSSYNEQFF
TRBV10-3	TRBJ1-6	14	TRBD1	NA	TGTGCCATCAGGGACAGGGGAGGCAATTCACCCCTCCACTTT	CAIRDRGGNSPLHF
TRBV10-3	TRBJ1-1	12	NA	NA	TGTGCCGCACAGGGTATCGAGACTGAAGCTTTCTTT	CAAQGIETEAFF
TRBV13	TRBJ2-1	15	NA	NA	TGTGCCAGCAGCTCCGGACTCGTTCCCTACAATGAGCAGTTCTTC	CASSSGLVPYNEQFF
TRBV5-1	TRBJ1-2	14	NA	NA	TGCGCCAGCAGCACGGGGGGTTCGAATCGAGGCTACACCTTC	CASSTGGSNRGYTF
TRBV11-2	TRBJ1-5	14	NA	NA	TGTGCCAGCAGCGCAGGAGGTGGCAATCAGCCCCAGCATTTT	CASSAGGGNQPQHF
TRBV2	TRBJ1-2	15	TRBD1	NA	TGTGCCAGCAGTCCATTGACAGGGGGCGCGGGTAGCTACACCTTC	CASSPLTGGAGSYTF
TRBV19	TRBJ2-7	15	NA	once	TGTGCCAGTAGTATAGCCGGGACTCAAGGATACGAGCAGTACTTC	CASSIAGTQGYEQYF
TRBV30	TRBJ1-5	13	TRBD1	NA	TGTGCCTGGAGTAGTAGGACAGACAGGGACCAGCATTTT	CAWSSRTDRDQHF
TRBV5-4	TRBJ1-2	15	TRBD1	NA	TGTGCCAGCAGCAACCCCGGACAGGGACAGGGTGGCTACACCTTC	CASSNPGQGQGGYTF
TRBV19	TRBJ2-1	14	NA	NA	TGTGCCAGTAGAGGTAGCGATCCCTACAATGAGCAGTTCTTC	CASRGSDPYNEQFF
TRBV18	TRBJ2-7	13	NA	NA	TGTGCCAGCTCACCGCGGCAGCTCTACGAGCAGTACTTC	CASSPRQLYEQYF
TRBV11-2	TRBJ2-1	15	TRBD2	few	TGTGCCAGCAGCTTAGCGCTAGCGGGGGGGAATGAGCAGTTCTTC	CASSLALAGGNEQFF
TRBV3-1/TRBV3-2	TRBJ2-5	16	TRBD2	NA	TGTGCCAGCAGCCACCGAGCGGGGGGGGACCAAGAGACCCAGTACTTC	CASSHRAGGDQETQYF